This is a list of T cell receptor beta chains from one sample in a study of blood T cells in healthy people across ages. TCRdb re-called the 5' RACE reads through MiXCR, storing one row per CDR3 protein. The table lists some 1.8 million distinct CDR3 sequences, approximately 40% of them singletons. What was sequenced was blood. These receptors originate from a human donor in good health. Each CDR3 is given with its conserved first and last residue. Each record gives: V gene, CDR3 length, D gene, J gene, CDR3 protein. A D gene is named only where the DNA matches it firmly.

v_call: TRBV10-3
cdr3_length: 13
d_call: NA
j_call: TRBJ1-1
cdr3_aa: CAIGLTGNTEAFF

v_call: TRBV11-1
cdr3_length: 15
d_call: NA
j_call: TRBJ2-3
cdr3_aa: CASSPDRLFTDTQYF

v_call: TRBV6-6
cdr3_length: 14
d_call: NA
j_call: TRBJ2-7
cdr3_aa: CASIQDDSGYEQYF

v_call: TRBV15
cdr3_length: 18
d_call: TRBD2
j_call: TRBJ2-3
cdr3_aa: CATSRDLAGGLVTDTQYF

v_call: TRBV6-5
cdr3_length: 14
d_call: NA
j_call: TRBJ1-2
cdr3_aa: CASSRTGTNYGYTF

v_call: TRBV10-3
cdr3_length: 13
d_call: NA
j_call: TRBJ1-5
cdr3_aa: CATRAGGHQPQHF

v_call: TRBV19
cdr3_length: 14
d_call: NA
j_call: TRBJ1-5
cdr3_aa: CASSEGYRNQPQHF

v_call: TRBV7-2
cdr3_length: 15
d_call: TRBD1
j_call: TRBJ2-7
cdr3_aa: CASSLSRDSFYEQYF

v_call: TRBV4-3
cdr3_length: 14
d_call: NA
j_call: TRBJ2-3
cdr3_aa: CASSQKGGGYTQYF

v_call: TRBV7-2
cdr3_length: 14
d_call: NA
j_call: TRBJ2-5
cdr3_aa: CASSLDPLQETQYF

v_call: TRBV7-9
cdr3_length: 16
d_call: TRBD1
j_call: NA
cdr3_aa: CASSFSGTGVSYEQYF

v_call: TRBV2
cdr3_length: 13
d_call: TRBD1
j_call: TRBJ2-7
cdr3_aa: CASTGQDSYEQYF

v_call: TRBV4-1
cdr3_length: 14
d_call: NA
j_call: TRBJ2-1
cdr3_aa: CASSQDVHHNEQFF

v_call: TRBV7-2
cdr3_length: 15
d_call: NA
j_call: TRBJ2-3
cdr3_aa: CASSLMGGPGDTQYF

v_call: TRBV12-3/TRBV12-4
cdr3_length: 14
d_call: NA
j_call: TRBJ1-5
cdr3_aa: CASSLSRSHQPQHF

v_call: TRBV9
cdr3_length: 14
d_call: NA
j_call: TRBJ2-7
cdr3_aa: CASSVAGAGDEQYF

v_call: TRBV6-5
cdr3_length: 14
d_call: NA
j_call: TRBJ1-2
cdr3_aa: CASSDTYRHYGYTF

v_call: TRBV7-3
cdr3_length: 14
d_call: TRBD2
j_call: TRBJ2-1
cdr3_aa: CASSLIGGADEQFF

v_call: TRBV6-5
cdr3_length: 16
d_call: TRBD1
j_call: TRBJ2-1
cdr3_aa: CASSSRRTGSYNEQFF

v_call: TRBV20-1
cdr3_length: 15
d_call: NA
j_call: TRBJ2-7
cdr3_aa: CSARAETGFTYEQYF

v_call: TRBV19
cdr3_length: 14
d_call: NA
j_call: TRBJ1-2
cdr3_aa: CASSIGRPFDGCTF

v_call: TRBV7-9
cdr3_length: 16
d_call: TRBD2
j_call: TRBJ2-1
cdr3_aa: CASSYGLAGGPVEQFF

v_call: TRBV7-2
cdr3_length: 13
d_call: NA
j_call: TRBJ1-2
cdr3_aa: CASSKTISPNYTF

v_call: TRBV12-3/TRBV12-4
cdr3_length: 15
d_call: NA
j_call: TRBJ2-1
cdr3_aa: CASSPVQGLVGEQFF

v_call: TRBV12-3/TRBV12-4
cdr3_length: 13
d_call: TRBD1
j_call: TRBJ1-1
cdr3_aa: CASTGQMNTEAFF